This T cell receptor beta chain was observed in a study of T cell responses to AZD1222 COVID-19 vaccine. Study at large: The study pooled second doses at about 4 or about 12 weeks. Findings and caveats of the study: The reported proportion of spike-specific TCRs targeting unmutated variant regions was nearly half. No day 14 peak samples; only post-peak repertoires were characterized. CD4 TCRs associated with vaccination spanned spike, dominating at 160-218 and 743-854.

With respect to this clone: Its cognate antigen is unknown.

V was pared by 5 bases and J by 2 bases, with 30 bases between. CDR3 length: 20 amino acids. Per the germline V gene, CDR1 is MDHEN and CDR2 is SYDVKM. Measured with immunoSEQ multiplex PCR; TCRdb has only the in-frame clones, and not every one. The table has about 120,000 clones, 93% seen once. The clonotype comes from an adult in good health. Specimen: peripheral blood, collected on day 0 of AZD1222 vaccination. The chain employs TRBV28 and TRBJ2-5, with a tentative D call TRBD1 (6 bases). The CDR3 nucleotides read TGTGCCAGCAGTCCCTCCCTGGACGGTGAGGAGGACAGCCAGCAAGAGACCCAGTACTTC. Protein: CASSPSLDGEEDSQQETQYF. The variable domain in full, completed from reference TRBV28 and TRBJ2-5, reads DVKVTQSSRYLVKRTGEKVFLECVQDMDHENMFWYRQDPGLGLRLIYFSYDVKMKEKGDIPEGYSVSREKKERFSLILESASTNQTSMYLCASSPSLDGEEDSQQETQYFGPGTRLLVL.